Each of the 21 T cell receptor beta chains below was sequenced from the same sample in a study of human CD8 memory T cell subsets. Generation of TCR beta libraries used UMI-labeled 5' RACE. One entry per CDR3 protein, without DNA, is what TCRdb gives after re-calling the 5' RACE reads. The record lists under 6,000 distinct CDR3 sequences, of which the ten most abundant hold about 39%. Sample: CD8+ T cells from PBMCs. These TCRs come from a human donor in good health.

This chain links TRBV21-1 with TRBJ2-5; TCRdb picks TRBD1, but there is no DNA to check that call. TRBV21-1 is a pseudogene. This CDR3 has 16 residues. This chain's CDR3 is CASSKGGQGGQETQYF.

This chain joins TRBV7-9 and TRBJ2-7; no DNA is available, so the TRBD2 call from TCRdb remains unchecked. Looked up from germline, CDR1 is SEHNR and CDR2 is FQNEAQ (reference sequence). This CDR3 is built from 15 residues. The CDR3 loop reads CASSSREGQPYEQYF.

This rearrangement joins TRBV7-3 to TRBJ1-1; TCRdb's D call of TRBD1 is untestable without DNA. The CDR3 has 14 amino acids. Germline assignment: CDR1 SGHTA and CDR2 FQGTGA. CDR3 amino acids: CASSLQQGATEAFF.

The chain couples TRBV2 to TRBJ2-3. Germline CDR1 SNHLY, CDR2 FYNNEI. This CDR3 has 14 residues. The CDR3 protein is CASSERQGADTQYF.

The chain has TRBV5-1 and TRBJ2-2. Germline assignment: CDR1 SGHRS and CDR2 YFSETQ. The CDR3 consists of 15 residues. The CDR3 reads CASSLKQLNTGELFF.

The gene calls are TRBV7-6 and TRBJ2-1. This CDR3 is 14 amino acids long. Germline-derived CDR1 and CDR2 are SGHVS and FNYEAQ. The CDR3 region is CASSLVAGNNEQFF.

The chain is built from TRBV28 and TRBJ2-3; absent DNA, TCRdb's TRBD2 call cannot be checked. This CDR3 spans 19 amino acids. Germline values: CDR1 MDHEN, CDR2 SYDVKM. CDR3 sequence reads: CASSPTWEGPLLSTDTQYF. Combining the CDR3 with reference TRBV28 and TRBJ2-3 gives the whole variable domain DVKVTQSSRYLVKRTGEKVFLECVQDMDHENMFWYRQDPGLGLRLIYFSYDVKMKEKGDIPEGYSVSREKKERFSLILESASTNQTSMYLCASSPTWEGPLLSTDTQYFGPGTRLTVL.

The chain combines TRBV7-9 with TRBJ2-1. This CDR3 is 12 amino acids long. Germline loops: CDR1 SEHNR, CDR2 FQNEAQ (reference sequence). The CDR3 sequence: CASSLGYNEQFF.

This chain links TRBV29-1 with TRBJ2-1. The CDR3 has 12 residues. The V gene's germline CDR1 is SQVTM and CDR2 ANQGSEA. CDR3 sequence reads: CSVEAAYNEQFF.

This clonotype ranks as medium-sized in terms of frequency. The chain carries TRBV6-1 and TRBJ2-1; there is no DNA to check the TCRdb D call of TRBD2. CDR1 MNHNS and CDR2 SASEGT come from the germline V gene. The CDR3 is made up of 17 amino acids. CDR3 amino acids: CASSVILAFSSYNEQFF.

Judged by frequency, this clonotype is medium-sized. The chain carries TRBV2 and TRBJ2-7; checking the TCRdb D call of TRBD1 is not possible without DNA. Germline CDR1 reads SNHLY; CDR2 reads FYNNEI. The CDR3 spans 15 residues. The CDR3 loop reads CASGRQVDPKGEQYF. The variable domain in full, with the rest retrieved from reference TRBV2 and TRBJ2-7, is EPEVTQTPSHQVTQMGQEVILRCVPISNHLYFYWYRQILGQKVEFLVSFYNNEISEKSEIFDDQFSVERPDGSNFTLKIRSTKLEDSAMYFCASGRQVDPKGEQYFGPGTRLTVT.

The CDR3 protein is CASSLGGIRGEQYF. J is TRBJ2-7 and V is TRBV13. Germline loops: CDR1 PRHDT, CDR2 FYEKMQ (reference sequence). CDR3 length equals 14 residues.

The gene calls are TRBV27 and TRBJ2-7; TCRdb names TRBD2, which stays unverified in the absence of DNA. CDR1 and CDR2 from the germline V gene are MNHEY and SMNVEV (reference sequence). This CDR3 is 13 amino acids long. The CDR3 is CATTLAGGQLLYF.

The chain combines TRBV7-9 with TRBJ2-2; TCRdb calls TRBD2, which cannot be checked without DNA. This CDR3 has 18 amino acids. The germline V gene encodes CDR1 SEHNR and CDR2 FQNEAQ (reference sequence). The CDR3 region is CASSGPSGGTANTGELFF.

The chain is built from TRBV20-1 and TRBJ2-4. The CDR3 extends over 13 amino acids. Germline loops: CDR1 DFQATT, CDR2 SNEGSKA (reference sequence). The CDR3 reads CSALRQAKNIQYF.

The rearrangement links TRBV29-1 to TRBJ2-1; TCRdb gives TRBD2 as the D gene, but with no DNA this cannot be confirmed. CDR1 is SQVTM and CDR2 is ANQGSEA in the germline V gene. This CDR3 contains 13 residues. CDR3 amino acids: CSLKGGFNNEQFF.

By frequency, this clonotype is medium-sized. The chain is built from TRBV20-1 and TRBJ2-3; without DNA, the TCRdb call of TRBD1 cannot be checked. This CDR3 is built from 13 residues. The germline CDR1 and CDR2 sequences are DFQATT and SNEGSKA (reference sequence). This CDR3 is CSVDRGSTDTQYF.

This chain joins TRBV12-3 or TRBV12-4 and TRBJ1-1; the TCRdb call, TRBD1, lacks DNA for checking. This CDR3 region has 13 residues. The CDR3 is CASSFGRGTEAFF.

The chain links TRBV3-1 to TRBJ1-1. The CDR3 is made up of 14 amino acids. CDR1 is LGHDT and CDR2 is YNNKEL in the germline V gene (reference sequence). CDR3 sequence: CASSQISEDTEAFF.

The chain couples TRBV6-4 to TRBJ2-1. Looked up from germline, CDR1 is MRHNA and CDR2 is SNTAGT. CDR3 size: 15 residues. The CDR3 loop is CASSDTALLYNEQFF.

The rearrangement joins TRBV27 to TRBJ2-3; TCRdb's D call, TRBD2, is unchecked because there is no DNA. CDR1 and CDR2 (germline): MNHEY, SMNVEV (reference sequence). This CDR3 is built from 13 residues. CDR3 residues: CASWTYSTDTQYF.